This TCR beta chain was found in a study of prognosis after radiotherapy for stage I lung cancer. The table lists this clonotype with many counts. Peripheral blood, six milliliters per draw, was collected at each of two time points. CDR3 of TCR beta was amplified from genomic DNA via a two-round multiplex PCR. Round one of PCR was performed, and it used primers specific to each TRBV and TRBJ gene. TCRdb passed the multiplex PCR reads through MiXCR, listing each CDR3 protein once. The sample carries roughly 14,000 distinct CDR3 sequences, less than 40% recorded once. CDR3 length equals 13 residues. Losses at the gene ends were 7 bases for V and 6 bases for J; bases not matched to a gene: 6. Germline-derived CDR1 and CDR2 are LGHNT and FRNRAP.

The chain carries TRBV12-5 and TRBJ1-2; 9 bases fit TRBD1. Specimen: PBMCs, collected before or after stereotactic body radiation therapy (not recorded which). The TCR comes from a donor at least 50 years old with non-small cell lung cancer. The CDR3 reads CASADTGGDGYTF. In nucleotides, the CDR3 is TGTGCTAGTGCAGATACAGGGGGCGATGGCTACACCTTC.